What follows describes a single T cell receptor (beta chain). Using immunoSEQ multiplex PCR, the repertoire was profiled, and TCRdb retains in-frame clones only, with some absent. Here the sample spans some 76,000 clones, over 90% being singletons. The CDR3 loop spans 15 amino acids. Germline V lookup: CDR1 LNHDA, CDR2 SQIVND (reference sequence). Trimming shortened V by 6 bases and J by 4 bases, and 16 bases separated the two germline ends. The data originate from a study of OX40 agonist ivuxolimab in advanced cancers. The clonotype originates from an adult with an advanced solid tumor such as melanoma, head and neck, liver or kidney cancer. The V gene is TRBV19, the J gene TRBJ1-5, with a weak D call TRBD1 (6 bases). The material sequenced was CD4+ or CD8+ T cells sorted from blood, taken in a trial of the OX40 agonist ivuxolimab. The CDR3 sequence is CASRDRGANNQPQHF. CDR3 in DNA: TGTGCCAGTAGGGATCGGGGGGCGAATAATCAGCCCCAGCATTTT.